This is a list of T cell receptor beta chains from one sample in a study of T cell repertoires in cytomegalovirus infection. TCRdb analysed the reads with MiXCR anew, one entry per CDR3 protein. The repertoire consists of about 250,000 distinct CDR3 sequences, with about 18% occurring once and the leading ten covering around 47%. Material for sequencing was CD8+ T cells from PBMCs. The receptors were sampled from a human donor in good health (CMV status not recorded). Some clones in this sample may be carry-over from other donors' samples. Both conserved end residues are part of each CDR3. Each record gives: CDR3 DNA, CDR3 protein, V gene, J gene, D gene, clone size. A D gene is named only where the DNA matches it firmly. For some rows the clone size is stated as once, few or many, or as a class when expanded; others skip it.

cdr3_nt: TGTGCCAGCAGAATTTTCCCGGGACAGGCAAACGAGCAGTACTTC
cdr3_aa: CASRIFPGQANEQYF
v_call: TRBV4-2
j_call: TRBJ2-7
d_call: TRBD1
clone_size: -

cdr3_nt: TGCAGTGCTAGAGATCGGGGTAACTCCTACAATGAGCAGTTCTTC
cdr3_aa: CSARDRGNSYNEQFF
v_call: TRBV20-1
j_call: TRBJ2-1
d_call: -
clone_size: -

cdr3_nt: TGTGCCAGCAGTTTAGAGAACAGGGGGTCTGAAGCTTTCTTT
cdr3_aa: CASSLENRGSEAFF
v_call: TRBV12-3/TRBV12-4
j_call: TRBJ1-1
d_call: TRBD1
clone_size: -

cdr3_nt: TGCAGTTGTGACGATGGAAACACCATATATTTT
cdr3_aa: CSCDDGNTIYF
v_call: TRBV20-1
j_call: TRBJ1-3
d_call: -
clone_size: -

cdr3_nt: TGTGCCAGCAGTTTAAGTTGGTTCGGGCGGACATTGGGAGAGACCCAGTACTTC
cdr3_aa: CASSLSWFGRTLGETQYF
v_call: TRBV28
j_call: TRBJ2-5
d_call: -
clone_size: few

cdr3_nt: TGTGCCAGCTCATTGGAGACAGGGCCATACGAGCAGTACTTC
cdr3_aa: CASSLETGPYEQYF
v_call: TRBV7-6
j_call: TRBJ2-7
d_call: TRBD1
clone_size: -

cdr3_nt: TGTGCCATCACCTCGGACCGAAGCTATGGCTACACCTTC
cdr3_aa: CAITSDRSYGYTF
v_call: TRBV10-3
j_call: TRBJ1-2
d_call: -
clone_size: few

cdr3_nt: TGTGCCAGCAGTGCCAGGGGCAACTATGGCTACACCTTC
cdr3_aa: CASSARGNYGYTF
v_call: TRBV27
j_call: TRBJ1-2
d_call: -
clone_size: -

cdr3_nt: TGTGCCAGCAGCTTAGTAGCGGGGGGCCGACCTAACAATGAGCAGTTCTTC
cdr3_aa: CASSLVAGGRPNNEQFF
v_call: TRBV7-2
j_call: TRBJ2-1
d_call: TRBD2
clone_size: many

cdr3_nt: TGCGCCAGCAGCTTGGGATTTGAGGGTACCTACGAGCAGTACTTC
cdr3_aa: CASSLGFEGTYEQYF
v_call: TRBV5-1
j_call: TRBJ2-7
d_call: -
clone_size: few

cdr3_nt: TGCAGCACCGTTTGGGCAGGGAGGTACGAGCAGTACTTC
cdr3_aa: CSTVWAGRYEQYF
v_call: TRBV29-1
j_call: TRBJ2-7
d_call: -
clone_size: -

cdr3_nt: TGTGCCAGCAGCGGATCTTACCGCACAGATACGCAGTATTTT
cdr3_aa: CASSGSYRTDTQYF
v_call: TRBV9
j_call: TRBJ2-3
d_call: -
clone_size: few

cdr3_nt: TGTGCCAGCAGCACAATCGGACAGGGCTATGGCTACACCTTC
cdr3_aa: CASSTIGQGYGYTF
v_call: TRBV28
j_call: TRBJ1-2
d_call: TRBD1
clone_size: many

cdr3_nt: TGCAGCGTTGAAGGCGGGACAGGGAAACCTGAAGCTTTCTTT
cdr3_aa: CSVEGGTGKPEAFF
v_call: TRBV29-1
j_call: TRBJ1-1
d_call: TRBD1
clone_size: -

cdr3_nt: TGTGCCAGCAGCGTGGGAGACAGCGCCTACGAGCAGTACTTC
cdr3_aa: CASSVGDSAYEQYF
v_call: TRBV9
j_call: TRBJ2-7
d_call: -
clone_size: -

cdr3_nt: TGTGCCAGCAGTCCTTTCGGGGGCGCGGATACGCAGTATTTT
cdr3_aa: CASSPFGGADTQYF
v_call: TRBV27
j_call: TRBJ2-3
d_call: -
clone_size: -